The 2 T cell receptor beta chains in this list originate from one sample, sequenced in a study of T cell changes during pregnancy in multiple sclerosis. Repertoires were generated with immunoSEQ multiplex PCR, while TCRdb's copy carries only in-frame clones and drops some. The sample has 35,000 to 45,000 clones; around nine tenths are singletons. Specimen: peripheral blood, collected before pregnancy. The receptors come from a female donor with multiple sclerosis, enrolled in a pregnancy study.

The chain combines TRBV7-2 with TRBJ1-1; maybe TRBD1 (5 bases). V lost 1 base to trimming and J lost 0 bases, with 6 bases between them. In germline, CDR1 is SGHTA, CDR2 FQGNSA. This CDR3 spans 14 amino acids. The CDR3 spells CASSLGQLNTEAFF. As DNA, the CDR3 is TGTGCCAGCAGCTTAGGACAGCTGAACACTGAAGCTTTCTTT. The full variable domain, in which reference TRBV7-2 and TRBJ1-1 provide the parts outside the CDR3, is GAGVSQSPSNKVTEKGKDVELRCDPISGHTALYWYRQSLGQGLEFLIYFQGNSAPDKSGLPSDRFSAERTGGSVSTLTIQRTQQEDSAVYLCASSLGQLNTEAFFGQGTRLTVV.

V and J are TRBV5-1 and TRBJ2-2, with D hard to call. This CDR3 region has 15 residues. Germline-derived CDR1 and CDR2 are SGHRS and YFSETQ. Trimming stripped 0 bases from V and 4 bases from J, with 10 bases between. CDR3 residues: CASSLDAGFTGELFF. CDR3 sequence (DNA): TGCGCCAGCAGCTTGGATGCCGGTTTCACCGGGGAGCTGTTTTTT.